This T cell receptor beta chain was found in a study of cytomegalovirus exposure and HLA in healthy donors. PCR amplification relied on 60 Vbeta primers (plus 13 Jbeta primers). Sequencing used immunoSEQ multiplex PCR; TCRdb keeps in-frame clones, though not all of them. The repertoire holds 150,000 to 200,000 clones, with around 80% as singletons. The CDR3 is made up of 18 amino acids. The J segment lost 4 bases and the V segment lost 0 bases, leaving 11 bases of the junction unmatched. Germline V gives CDR1 SGHTA, CDR2 FQGNSA. The rearrangement joins TRBV7-2 to TRBJ2-3; 9 positions agree with TRBD2. The specimen was PBMCs. This receptor was taken from a man aged 18 to 35 in good health and CMV-seronegative. The DNA for the CDR3 is TGTGCCAGCAGCTTAGCGGGGTTAGCGGGAGTTACCCCAGATACGCAGTATTTT. It encodes CASSLAGLAGVTPDTQYF. Based on the CDR3 plus reference TRBV7-2 and TRBJ2-3, the full variable domain is GAGVSQSPSNKVTEKGKDVELRCDPISGHTALYWYRQSLGQGLEFLIYFQGNSAPDKSGLPSDRFSAERTGGSVSTLTIQRTQQEDSAVYLCASSLAGLAGVTPDTQYFGPGTRLTVL.